These 20 T cell receptor beta chains originate from one sample sequenced in a study of blood T cell repertoires in COVID-19 (dated by TCRdb to 2020 to 2021). The library relied on the immunoSEQ multiplex PCR assay. TCRdb limited this immuneACCESS table to in-frame rearrangements with V and J called. A share of clones is missing; checked studies link under half to unresolved V genes, and the rest is unexplained. Present in this sample are some 230,000 clones, roughly four fifths of which were seen just once. About 7.4% of the sample rests with the top ten. Source material: peripheral blood. The origin of the receptors is a woman aged 45-60 years with acute or convalescent COVID-19.

This chain uses TRBV2 with TRBJ1-4; D may be TRBD1 (5 bases). Germline V gives CDR1 SNHLY, CDR2 FYNNEI. The CDR3 is 15 residues long. V lost 6 bases and J lost 8, with 19 bases in between. The CDR3, as DNA: TGTGCCAGCAGCCCAGATGGGGGGACCAGCGAAAAACTGTTTTTT. This gives the protein CASSPDGGTSEKLFF.

CDR3 loop: CASSSMTREAFF. The CDR3 coding sequence is TGTGCCAGCAGTTCCATGACGCGGGAAGCTTTCTTT. The genes are TRBV6-5 and TRBJ1-1; D gene ambiguous. Germline loops: CDR1 MNHEY, CDR2 SVGAGI. V was clipped by 4 bases and J by 8 bases, with 11 bases between them. The CDR3 extends over 12 amino acids.

The chain carries TRBV28 and TRBJ2-7; D is unclear. V lost 7 bases and J 0 bases, leaving 13 bases between the germline ends. From germline, CDR1 is MDHEN and CDR2 SYDVKM. This CDR3 has 14 amino acids. CDR3 nucleotides: TGTGCCAGCAAACCACCCCCCTACTCCTACGAGCAGTACTTC. Translation: CASKPPPYSYEQYF.

The chain couples TRBV30 to TRBJ2-5; D might be TRBD1 (6 bases). Trimming took 3 bases from V and 2 from J, leaving 16 bases between them. Looked up from germline, CDR1 is GTSNPN and CDR2 is SVGIG (reference sequence). This CDR3 has 15 amino acids. The CDR3 nucleotides read TGTGCCTGGAGCGGCAGGGGAAGGGCGCAAGAGACCCAGTACTTC. Encoded protein: CAWSGRGRAQETQYF.

V gene TRBV9 combines with J gene TRBJ2-3; possible D gene TRBD1, 6 bases. CDR3 length: 18 residues. The V and J ends lost 0 bases and 2 bases respectively, with 19 bases between them. CDR1 and CDR2 from the germline V gene are SGDLS and YYNGEE. CDR3 DNA sequence: TGTGCCAGCAGCGTAGCCAGGGGCCCCGGCTGGGCCACAGATACGCAGTATTTT. It specifies CASSVARGPGWATDTQYF.

This clone was detected only once. The chain joins TRBV19 to TRBJ2-7; 12 bases match TRBD1. This CDR3 is 16 amino acids long. V trimming: 6 bases; J trimming: 4 bases; junction bases outside the gene matches: 10. Germline values: CDR1 LNHDA, CDR2 SQIVND (reference sequence). The CDR3 DNA reads as TGTGCCAGTAGACACCAGGGGACAGGGGGCGGTTACGAGCAGTACTTC. Amino acids: CASRHQGTGGGYEQYF. The full variable domain, its missing parts supplied by reference TRBV19 and TRBJ2-7, is DGGITQSPKYLFRKEGQNVTLSCEQNLNHDAMYWYRQDPGQGLRLIYYSQIVNDFQKGDIAEGYSVSREKKESFPLTVTSAQKNPTAFYLCASRHQGTGGGYEQYFGPGTRLTVT.

The rearrangement joins TRBV14 to TRBJ2-1; D perhaps matches TRBD2 (6 bases). Germline loops: CDR1 SGHDN, CDR2 FVKESK. Between the trimmed V and J ends, which lost 4 bases and 1 base, there was a span of 17 bases. This CDR3 contains 17 residues. The CDR3 region has the DNA TGTGCCAGCAGCCCCCCACTATCCGGGAGATCCTACAATGAGCAGTTCTTC. Translating it yields CASSPPLSGRSYNEQFF.

In the case of this clone: Germline and junction disagree at one end, which may indicate a read error. This chain joins TRBV7-2 and TRBJ2-5, with TRBD2 matching over 7 bases. In germline, CDR1 is SGHTA, CDR2 FQGNSA. The CDR3 runs 14 residues. The CDR3 bases are TGTGCCAGCAGCTTAGGCGGGAGCGCTGAGATCCAGTACTTC. This encodes CASSLGGSAEIQYF. Looking up the rest from reference TRBV7-2 and TRBJ2-5 gives the full variable domain: GAGVSQSPSNKVTEKGKDVELRCDPISGHTALYWYRQSLGQGLEFLIYFQGNSAPDKSGLPSDRFSAERTGGSVSTLTIQRTQQEDSAVYLCASSLGGSAEIQYFGPGTRLLVL.

This chain links TRBV9 with TRBJ2-2, with TRBD1 identical over 7 bases. Germline assignment: CDR1 SGDLS and CDR2 YYNGEE. This CDR3 comprises 12 residues. The CDR3 nucleotides are TGTGCAAGTACAGGGGACGGCGGGGAGCTGTTTTTT. It codes for CASTGDGGELFF.

The gene calls are TRBV11-3 and TRBJ2-1, with 9 bases identical to TRBD2. Germline CDR1 SGHNT, CDR2 YENEEA. V lost 5 bases, J lost 7 bases, and 6 bases stayed unmatched. The CDR3 sequence is 14 residues long. The CDR3 loop is CASSRGLALNEQFF. The CDR3 bases are TGTGCCAGCAGCCGGGGACTAGCTTTGAATGAGCAGTTCTTC. The full variable domain, completed using reference TRBV11-3 and TRBJ2-1, is EAGVVQSPRYKIIEKKQPVAFWCNPISGHNTLYWYLQNLGQGPELLIRYENEEAVDDSQLPKDRFSAERLKGVDSTLKIQPAELGDSAVYLCASSRGLALNEQFFGPGTRLTVL.

The chain uses TRBV28 and TRBJ1-2; maybe TRBD1 (5 bases). CDR3 length equals 10 residues. V gave up 10 bases and J gave up 5 bases, with 8 bases separating them. Per germline, CDR1 MDHEN and CDR2 SYDVKM. The CDR3 loop reads CATKGYGYTF. The CDR3 bases are TGTGCCACCAAGGGGTATGGCTACACCTTC.

This clone has a handful of counts. V and J are TRBV6-5 and TRBJ1-1; D is unclear. Trimming cost V 0 bases and J 6 bases, with 5 bases left between them. The length of the CDR3 is 12 residues. CDR1 and CDR2 from the germline V gene are MNHEY and SVGAGI. CDR3 loop: CASSYSTSEAFF. CDR3 DNA sequence: TGTGCCAGCAGTTACTCGACTTCTGAAGCTTTCTTT.

This clone was seen once. The chain joins TRBV27 to TRBJ1-2; D call uncertain. The germline V and J ends were trimmed by 5 bases and 7 bases, with 17 bases remaining between them. Germline lookup yields CDR1 MNHEY and CDR2 SMNVEV (reference sequence). The CDR3 has 14 amino acids. The CDR3 loop is CASSPRPLRAGYTF. The DNA for the CDR3 is TGTGCCAGCAGTCCCCGGCCTTTGAGGGCTGGCTACACCTTC.

The J gene is TRBJ2-7, the V gene TRBV28; D might be TRBD2 (5 bases). Trimming took 2 bases from V and 0 from J, leaving 11 bases between them. The length of the CDR3 is 15 residues. The germline CDR1 and CDR2 sequences are MDHEN and SYDVKM. CDR3 loop: CASSLVGGYSYEQYF. CDR3 nucleotide sequence: TGTGCCAGCAGTTTAGTTGGCGGGTACTCCTACGAGCAGTACTTC.

The rearrangement uses TRBV30 and TRBJ1-2, with 9 bases matching TRBD1. CDR1 is GTSNPN, CDR2 SVGIG, per germline (reference sequence). This CDR3 is built from 14 residues. The junction had 8 bases not matched to a gene; V was cut back by 1 base and J by 8 bases. The CDR3 DNA follows: TGTGCCTGGAGTGGACAGGGGGGCAGCGAAGGCTACACCTTC. Protein: CAWSGQGGSEGYTF. Using reference TRBV30 and TRBJ1-2 for the parts outside the CDR3, the full variable domain is SQTIHQWPATLVQPVGSPLSLECTVEGTSNPNLYWYRQAAGRGLQLLFYSVGIGQISSEVPQNLSASRPQDRQFILSSKKLLLSDSGFYLCAWSGQGGSEGYTFGSGTRLTVV.

V gene TRBV5-1 combines with J gene TRBJ2-3; 16 bases fit TRBD2. V lost 2 bases and J lost 5; bases outside the gene matches: 5. The CDR3 runs 17 residues. Germline V gene data show CDR1 as SGHRS and CDR2 as YFSETQ. CDR3 coding DNA: TGCGCCAGCAGCTTAGGGACTAGCGGGAGGGCCGGAGATACGCAGTATTTT. Translating gives CASSLGTSGRAGDTQYF.

V is TRBV20-1 and J is TRBJ1-1; a possible D gene is TRBD1 (5 bases). CDR3 length: 11 residues. The germline CDR1 and CDR2 sequences are DFQATT and SNEGSKA (reference sequence). V was clipped by 5 bases and J by 10 bases, with 14 bases between them. The CDR3 nucleotides are TGCAGTGCTCTTCGACAGCGGGGAGCTTTCTTT. Protein product: CSALRQRGAFF.

The chain has TRBV6-1 and TRBJ1-1, with D unresolved. The CDR3 extends over 14 amino acids. Trimming stripped 1 base from V and 4 bases from J, with 10 bases between. Per the germline V gene, CDR1 is MNHNS and CDR2 is SASEGT. The CDR3 reads CASSEGNTGTEAFF. CDR3 DNA sequence: TGTGCCAGCAGTGAAGGTAATACCGGCACTGAAGCTTTCTTT.

This clone was counted a few times. The V and J genes are TRBV6-1 and TRBJ2-3; D call uncertain. Looked up from germline, CDR1 is MNHNS and CDR2 is SASEGT. V was clipped by 2 bases and J by 2 bases, with 8 bases between them. The CDR3 length is 14 residues. This chain's CDR3 is CASSERSATDTQYF. CDR3 nucleotide sequence: TGTGCCAGCAGTGAAAGAAGCGCCACAGATACGCAGTATTTT.

This sequence joins TRBV4-2 and TRBJ1-1; D gene ambiguous. With 4 bases removed from V and 1 base from J, the gap between germline ends came to 10 bases. This CDR3 region has 14 residues. Germline assignment: CDR1 LGHNA and CDR2 YNFKEQ. For the CDR3, the DNA is TGTGCCAGCAGCCCAGCGGCGTCGAACACTGAAGCTTTCTTT. Protein product: CASSPAASNTEAFF.